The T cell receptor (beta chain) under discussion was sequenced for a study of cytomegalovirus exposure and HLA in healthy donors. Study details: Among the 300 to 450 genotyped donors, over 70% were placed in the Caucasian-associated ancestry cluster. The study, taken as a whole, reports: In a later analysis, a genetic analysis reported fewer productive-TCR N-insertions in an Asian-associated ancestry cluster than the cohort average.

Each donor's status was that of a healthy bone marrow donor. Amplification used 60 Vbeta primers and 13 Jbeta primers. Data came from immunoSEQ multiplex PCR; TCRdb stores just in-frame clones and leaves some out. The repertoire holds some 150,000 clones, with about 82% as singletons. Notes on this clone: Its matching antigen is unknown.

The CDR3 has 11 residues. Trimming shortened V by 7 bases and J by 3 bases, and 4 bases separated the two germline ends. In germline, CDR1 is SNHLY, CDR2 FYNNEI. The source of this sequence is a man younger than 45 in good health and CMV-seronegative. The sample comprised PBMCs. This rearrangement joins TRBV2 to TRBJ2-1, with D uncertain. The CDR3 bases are TGTGCCAGCATTCTCTACAATGAGCAGTTCTTC. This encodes CASILYNEQFF.